This entry lists 31 T cell receptor beta chains sequenced from one sample in a study of shared clonotypes between healthy human individuals. Profiling relied on immunoSEQ multiplex PCR, and the TCRdb table lists in-frame clones only, not all of them. The sample gives about 2.4 million clones, 80% to 95% of which show up once; approximately 0.35% is in the top ten. The sample taken for sequencing was naive CD4+ T cells from PBMCs. Subset described: CD45RA+ positively selected. All receptors derive from a man between 18 and 29 years old in good health. Some clones in this sample may be carry-over from other donors' samples.

The chain joins TRBV28 to TRBJ1-1, with D maybe TRBD1 (6 bases). Germline CDR1 and CDR2: MDHEN and SYDVKM. This CDR3 is 13 amino acids long. V gave up 6 bases and J gave up 0 bases, with 8 bases separating them. The CDR3 loop reads CASRDRLNTEAFF. CDR3 coding DNA: TGTGCCAGCAGAGACAGGTTGAACACTGAAGCTTTCTTT.

The gene calls are TRBV28 and TRBJ2-7; D possibly corresponds to TRBD1 (7 bases). This CDR3 is 16 amino acids long. Trimming took off 2 bases at V and 2 bases at J, with 16 bases between the two ends. Germline CDR1 reads MDHEN; CDR2 reads SYDVKM. CDR3 sequence reads: CASSLELAGGPYEQYF. For the CDR3, the DNA is TGTGCCAGCAGTTTAGAATTGGCAGGGGGGCCCTACGAGCAGTACTTC.

J is TRBJ2-2 and V is TRBV5-4, with a weak D call TRBD2 (6 bases). CDR1 is SGHNT and CDR2 is YYREEE in the germline V gene (reference sequence). V gave up 3 bases and J gave up 1 base, with 10 bases separating them. This CDR3 region has 15 residues. The CDR3 protein is CASSSLSGNTGELFF. The CDR3 region has the DNA TGTGCCAGCAGCTCCCTTAGCGGGAACACCGGGGAGCTGTTTTTT.

V gene TRBV14 combines with J gene TRBJ2-1; D perhaps matches TRBD1 (5 bases). The CDR3 sequence is 17 residues long. V was cut by 4 bases and J by 5 bases, with 21 bases left in between. Per germline, CDR1 SGHDN and CDR2 FVKESK. Here the CDR3 reads CASSPPRTNRQHNEQFF. In DNA form, the CDR3 reads TGTGCCAGCAGCCCACCGCGGACCAATCGACAGCACAATGAGCAGTTCTTC.

The rearrangement links TRBV18 to TRBJ1-4, with a tentative D call TRBD1 (5 bases). Trimming took 1 base from V and 7 from J, leaving 16 bases between them. Germline CDR1 and CDR2: KGHSH and LQKENI. The CDR3 runs 16 residues. CDR3 loop: CASSPLVGAGGEKLFF. CDR3 nucleotides: TGTGCCAGCTCACCACTTGTCGGGGCCGGGGGTGAAAAACTGTTTTTT.

V usage is TRBV11-3 and J usage is TRBJ2-1; no clear D gene. V was pared by 1 base and J by 7 bases, with 11 bases between. This CDR3 spans 14 amino acids. Per germline, CDR1 SGHNT and CDR2 YENEEA. As DNA, the CDR3 is TGTGCCAGCAGCTTAGGAGGAGACTTAAATGAGCAGTTCTTC. This codes for CASSLGGDLNEQFF.

The chain links TRBV2 to TRBJ2-5; unclear D gene. V was trimmed by 7 bases and J by 5 bases, leaving 23 bases between them. CDR1 is SNHLY, CDR2 FYNNEI, per germline. The CDR3 runs to 16 residues. The CDR3 here is CASILEPALGRETQYF. CDR3 sequence (DNA): TGTGCCAGCATTCTAGAACCGGCCCTGGGCCGGGAGACCCAGTACTTC.

The chain links TRBV6-4 to TRBJ1-1; D call uncertain. CDR3 length equals 13 residues. V lost 5 bases and J lost 1, with 8 bases in between. Per germline, CDR1 MRHNA and CDR2 SNTAGT. CDR3 DNA: TGTGCCAGCAGTCGCTACCAGAACACTGAAGCTTTCTTT. As protein: CASSRYQNTEAFF.

Turning to this clone: Other DNA sequences in the sample encode the same CDR3. The chain carries TRBV29-1 and TRBJ2-7, with D possibly matching TRBD1 (5 bases). The CDR3 is 12 amino acids. Germline loops: CDR1 SQVTM, CDR2 ANQGSEA. The V end lost 4 bases, the J end lost 2 bases, and 9 bases lay between the germline ends. The CDR3 coding sequence is TGCAGCGTTGGCAGGACAACCTACGAGCAGTACTTC. Translated, it gives CSVGRTTYEQYF.

V gene TRBV4-3 combines with J gene TRBJ2-7; the match to TRBD2 covers 10 bases. Germline values: CDR1 LGHNA, CDR2 YSLEER. The CDR3 runs 18 residues. The trim removed 0 bases at V and 3 bases at J, leaving 11 bases unmatched. The CDR3 here is CASSQDLVAGGPVYEQYF. CDR3 DNA: TGCGCCAGCAGCCAAGATCTGGTAGCGGGAGGCCCCGTCTACGAGCAGTACTTC.

This clone was detected only once. The chain uses TRBV2 and TRBJ2-3; D is possibly TRBD1 (6 bases). Germline V gene data show CDR1 as SNHLY and CDR2 as FYNNEI. With 6 bases removed from V and 7 bases from J, the gap between germline ends came to 17 bases. The CDR3 extends over 14 amino acids. This chain's CDR3 is CASSPSTGSYTQYF. CDR3 nucleotide sequence: TGTGCCAGCAGCCCGAGTACAGGGTCTTATACGCAGTATTTT. The variable domain in full, with the rest retrieved from reference TRBV2 and TRBJ2-3, is EPEVTQTPSHQVTQMGQEVILRCVPISNHLYFYWYRQILGQKVEFLVSFYNNEISEKSEIFDDQFSVERPDGSNFTLKIRSTKLEDSAMYFCASSPSTGSYTQYFGPGTRLTVL.

The J gene is TRBJ1-2, the V gene TRBV4-1; tentatively, D is TRBD1 (5 bases). Germline V CDR1 and CDR2: MGHRA, YSYEKL. The length of the CDR3 is 15 residues. Deletions cut 1 base from V and 5 bases from J, with 14 bases between. The CDR3 DNA follows: TGCGCCAGCAGCCAAGGTGCCGGGGACTGGTATGGCTACACCTTC. Amino acids: CASSQGAGDWYGYTF.

The rearrangement links TRBV11-3 to TRBJ2-2, with 7 bases matching TRBD2. V was pared by 8 bases and J by 4 bases, with 4 bases of the junction left unmatched. CDR1 and CDR2 (germline): SGHNT, YENEEA. CDR3 length: 13 residues. The CDR3 region is CASGGEGTGELFF. CDR3 bases: TGTGCCAGCGGAGGGGAGGGCACCGGGGAGCTGTTTTTT.

Of note for this clone: Compared with germline, one end of the junction differs, possibly owing to a read error. This chain uses TRBV4-3 with TRBJ2-4; tentatively, D is TRBD2 (6 bases). CDR1 is LGHNA and CDR2 is YSLEER in the germline V gene. This CDR3 is built from 18 residues. Here the CDR3 DNA reads TGCGCCAGCAGCCAAAAAAGGGCGGGGTCAGCTCATCCCAACATTCGGTACTTC. Residues: CASSQKRAGSAHPNIRYF.

CDR3 in amino acids: CASSTNRQGAYNEQFF. DNA for the CDR3: TGTGCCAGCAGTACTAACCGACAGGGGGCTTACAATGAGCAGTTCTTC. V gene TRBV28 combines with J gene TRBJ2-1; 10 bases fit TRBD1. V trimming: 5 bases; J trimming: 4 bases; junction bases outside the gene matches: 8. The CDR3 has 16 residues. The germline CDR1 and CDR2 sequences are MDHEN and SYDVKM.

The chain combines TRBV28 with TRBJ2-7; the match to TRBD1 covers 8 bases. The CDR3 runs 16 residues. With V trimmed by 3 bases and J by 4 bases, 11 bases remained unmatched. Germline CDR1 MDHEN, CDR2 SYDVKM. The CDR3 DNA follows: TGTGCCAGCAGTTTCTCCCTCAGGGGGCAACGATACGAGCAGTACTTC. Translating it yields CASSFSLRGQRYEQYF.

This chain uses TRBV6-4 with TRBJ2-3; 7 bases line up with TRBD1. Germline values: CDR1 MRHNA, CDR2 SNTAGT. Unmatched junction bases numbered 6, after V lost 4 bases and J lost 5 bases. CDR3 size: 14 residues. CDR3 in amino acids: CASSARGGGDTQYF. The CDR3 DNA is TGTGCCAGCAGTGCTAGAGGGGGCGGAGATACGCAGTATTTT.

This chain joins TRBV28 and TRBJ1-1, with 11 nucleotides matching TRBD1. Germline values: CDR1 MDHEN, CDR2 SYDVKM. CDR3 length: 17 residues. The junction had 12 bases not matched to a gene; V was cut back by 8 bases and J by 1 base. CDR3 amino acids: CASGVRDRGKWNTEAFF. In DNA, the CDR3 is TGTGCCAGCGGAGTCAGGGACAGGGGGAAATGGAACACTGAAGCTTTCTTT.

Comment on this clone: Distinct nucleotide sequences in the sample also encode this CDR3. The chain is built from TRBV9 and TRBJ2-3, with D perhaps matching TRBD2 (7 bases). V shed 0 bases and J shed 3 bases, with 14 bases lying between them. The CDR3 length is 16 residues. CDR1 SGDLS and CDR2 YYNGEE come from the germline V gene. CDR3 loop: CASSVGGSGTTDTQYF. The CDR3 nucleotides are TGTGCCAGCAGCGTAGGGGGGAGCGGGACAACAGATACGCAGTATTTT.

The chain carries TRBV29-1 and TRBJ1-2, with 9 bases matching TRBD1. J was trimmed by 8 bases and V by 6 bases; bases with no gene match: 7. CDR3 length: 12 residues. CDR1 is SQVTM, CDR2 ANQGSEA, per germline. The CDR3 here is CSVARTGEGYTF. Here the CDR3 DNA reads TGCAGCGTCGCCCGGACAGGGGAGGGCTACACCTTC. Full variable domain (outside the CDR3, taken from reference TRBV29-1 and TRBJ1-2): SAVISQKPSRDICQRGTSLTIQCQVDSQVTMMFWYRQQPGQSLTLIATANQGSEATYESGFVIDKFPISRPNLTFSTLTVSNMSPEDSSIYLCSVARTGEGYTFGSGTRLTVV.

This chain uses TRBV5-1 with TRBJ2-6, with TRBD1 identical over 7 bases. J lost 1 base, V lost 4 bases, and 5 bases had no gene match. The length of the CDR3 is 16 residues. In germline, CDR1 is SGHRS, CDR2 YFSETQ. As DNA, the CDR3 is TGCGCCAGCAGCCCGAAGACAGGGTCTGGGGCCAACGTCCTGACTTTC. Translated: CASSPKTGSGANVLTF.

The V and J genes are TRBV12-5 and TRBJ2-7; D remains ambiguous. This CDR3 spans 15 amino acids. Trimming shortened V by 9 bases and J by 2 bases, and 20 bases separated the two germline ends. The germline V gene encodes CDR1 LGHNT and CDR2 FRNRAP. The CDR3 sequence: CARRTAIDTPYEQYF. In DNA, the CDR3 is TGTGCTAGGAGGACCGCTATAGATACTCCCTACGAGCAGTACTTC.

A word on this clone: The identical CDR3 is also encoded by other nucleotide sequences in the sample. This chain connects TRBV5-1 to TRBJ2-3, with D unclear. The germline V gene has CDR1 SGHRS and CDR2 YFSETQ. Trimming took off 1 base at V and 0 bases at J, with 6 bases between the two ends. The CDR3 is made up of 14 amino acids. The CDR3: CASSLRPSTDTQYF. Here the CDR3 DNA reads TGCGCCAGCAGCTTGAGGCCCAGCACAGATACGCAGTATTTT.

The V gene is TRBV13, the J gene TRBJ1-2; D remains unclear. CDR3 length: 13 residues. Trimming took 5 bases from V and 8 from J, leaving 15 bases between them. Germline V gives CDR1 PRHDT, CDR2 FYEKMQ (reference sequence). The DNA for the CDR3 is TGTGCCAGCAGCCGAAGGGCATCTTTCGGCTACACCTTC. Amino acid sequence: CASSRRASFGYTF.

This clone showed up just once. V and J are TRBV6-1 and TRBJ2-7, with TRBD1 matching 7 bases. The CDR3 is made up of 11 amino acids. Germline CDR1 and CDR2: MNHNS and SASEGT. V gave up 6 bases and J gave up 5 bases; unmatched junction bases: 1. As DNA, the CDR3 is TGTGCCAGCAGGACAGGGAACGAGCAGTACTTC. This encodes CASRTGNEQYF.

A single count supports this clone. The rearrangement uses TRBV7-9 and TRBJ1-5; D unclear. The CDR3 is 15 residues long. In germline, CDR1 is SEHNR, CDR2 FQNEAQ (reference sequence). The V end lost 5 bases, the J end lost 0 bases, and 11 bases lay between the germline ends. The CDR3 nucleotides read TGTGCCAGCAGCCCACACGGGATTAGCAATCAGCCCCAGCATTTT. Residues: CASSPHGISNQPQHF.

The V call is TRBV28, the J call TRBJ1-1, with D tentatively TRBD1 (6 bases). Trimming took off 4 bases at V and 3 bases at J, with 12 bases between the two ends. This CDR3 spans 14 amino acids. Looked up from germline, CDR1 is MDHEN and CDR2 is SYDVKM. CDR3 sequence (DNA): TGTGCCAGCAGTTGGGACACCTGGGACACTGAAGCTTTCTTT. It encodes CASSWDTWDTEAFF. Based on the CDR3 plus reference TRBV28 and TRBJ1-1, the full variable domain is DVKVTQSSRYLVKRTGEKVFLECVQDMDHENMFWYRQDPGLGLRLIYFSYDVKMKEKGDIPEGYSVSREKKERFSLILESASTNQTSMYLCASSWDTWDTEAFFGQGTRLTVV.

The chain has TRBV6-5 and TRBJ2-7; tentative D call: TRBD2 (6 bases). The CDR3 loop spans 13 amino acids. Germline lookup yields CDR1 MNHEY and CDR2 SVGAGI. The V end lost 1 base, the J end lost 3 bases, and 7 bases lay between the germline ends. The CDR3 DNA is TGTGCCAGCAGTTACTTCGGGAGCTACGAGCAGTACTTC. Translation: CASSYFGSYEQYF.

The chain is built from TRBV7-9 and TRBJ1-1; D ambiguous. CDR3 length: 11 residues. In germline, CDR1 is SEHNR, CDR2 FQNEAQ (reference sequence). Deletions cut 8 bases from V and 3 bases from J, with 7 bases between. CDR3 nucleotide sequence: TGTGCCAGCTTGGAATACACTGAAGCTTTCTTT. Translated, it gives CASLEYTEAFF.

The CDR3: CASSYNHRGGYGYTF. The CDR3 DNA follows: TGTGCCAGCAGTTACAATCACAGGGGCGGCTATGGCTACACCTTC. The V gene is TRBV6-6, the J gene TRBJ1-2, with 7 bases lining up with TRBD1. From germline, CDR1 is MNHNY and CDR2 SVGAGI (reference sequence). J lost 4 bases, V lost 2 bases, and 7 bases had no gene match. The CDR3 is 15 amino acids.

V and J are TRBV11-2 and TRBJ1-1; D unresolved. The CDR3 has 13 amino acids. V lost 2 bases, J lost 8 bases, and 12 bases lay in between. CDR1 SGHAT and CDR2 FQNNGV come from the germline V gene. CDR3 DNA sequence: TGTGCCAGCAGCTTACGGCCCCCAGGAGAAGCTTTCTTT. It encodes CASSLRPPGEAFF.